This T cell receptor (beta chain) was retrieved from a study of shared clonotypes between healthy human individuals. About the research overall: Aged between 18 and 49, the donors were a couple of women and three men. CD4 naive cells filled three plates per donor, CD4 memory three, CD8 naive two and CD8 memory one.

This table comes from immunoSEQ multiplex PCR, and its TCRdb copy is limited to in-frame clones, with some not included. This table holds about 2 million clones, approximately 94% found once. This clone was seen once. Its antigen is still unknown. CD45RO-negative CD8 cells positively selected for CCR7 made up the naive population, which excluded terminally differentiated effector memory CD45RA+ cells. The CDR3 extends over 15 amino acids. The germline V gene encodes CDR1 LNHNV and CDR2 YYDKDF (reference sequence). Trimming removed 3 bases from V and 3 bases from J, with 14 bases in between. Notes on the study in general: The study drew on few donors, limiting represented genetic and exposure-history diversity. Rarefaction curves obtained for sorted subsets showed sequencing incomplete despite large depth.

Sequenced: naive CD8+ T cells sorted from blood. This chain links TRBV15 with TRBJ1-2; TRBD1 is a possible D gene (6 bases). The source is a man aged 18 to 30 in good health. The CDR3 DNA is TGTGCCACCAGCAGGGCATGGGAGGGGGACTATGGCTACACCTTC. Translation: CATSRAWEGDYGYTF.